This T cell receptor (beta chain) came from a study of technical replicates of blood from a handful of donors. Germline assignment: CDR1 SGHVS and CDR2 FQNEAQ. Trimming at V came to 5 bases and at J to 3 bases, leaving 13 bases not matched to a gene. The CDR3 extends over 17 amino acids. Produced via immunoSEQ multiplex PCR; TCRdb's table is partial and in-frame only. Among around 76,000 clones listed, nearly 99% were seen once. This receptor was identified in a human donor in good health. Sequenced sample: T cells isolated from PBMCs. This chain connects TRBV7-8 to TRBJ2-1; 7 nucleotides align to TRBD2. Here the CDR3 reads CASSLRRWGGSYNEQFF. In DNA, the CDR3 is TGTGCCAGCAGCCTCCGACGTTGGGGCGGGAGCTACAATGAGCAGTTCTTC. Complete variable domain (other parts from reference TRBV7-8 and TRBJ2-1): GAGVSQSPRYKVAKRGQDVALRCDPISGHVSLFWYQQALGQGPEFLTYFQNEAQLDKSGLPSDRFFAERPEGSVSTLKIQRTQQEDSAVYLCASSLRRWGGSYNEQFFGPGTRLTVL.